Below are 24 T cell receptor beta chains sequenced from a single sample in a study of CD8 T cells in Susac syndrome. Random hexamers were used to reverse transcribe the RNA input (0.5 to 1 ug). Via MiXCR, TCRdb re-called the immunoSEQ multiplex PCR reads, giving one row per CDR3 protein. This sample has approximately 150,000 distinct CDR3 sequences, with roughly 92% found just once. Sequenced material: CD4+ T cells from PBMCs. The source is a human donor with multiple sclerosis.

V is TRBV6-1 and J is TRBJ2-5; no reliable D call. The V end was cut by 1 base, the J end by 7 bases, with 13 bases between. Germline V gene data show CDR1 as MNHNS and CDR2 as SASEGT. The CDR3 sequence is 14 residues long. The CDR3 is CASSEGYSQWTQYF. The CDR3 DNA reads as TGTGCCAGCAGTGAAGGGTATTCCCAGTGGACCCAGTACTTC.

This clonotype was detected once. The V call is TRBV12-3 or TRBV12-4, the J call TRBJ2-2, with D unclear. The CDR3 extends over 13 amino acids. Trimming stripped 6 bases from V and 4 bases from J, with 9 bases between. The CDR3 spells CASSYRATGELFF. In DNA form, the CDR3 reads TGTGCCAGCAGCTACCGGGCCACCGGGGAGCTGTTTTTT.

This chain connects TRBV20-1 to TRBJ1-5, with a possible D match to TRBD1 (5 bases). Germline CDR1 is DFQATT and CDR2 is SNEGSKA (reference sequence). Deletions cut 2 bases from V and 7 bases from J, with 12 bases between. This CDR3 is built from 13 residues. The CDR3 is CSARPERGQPQHF. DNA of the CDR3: TGCAGTGCTAGACCCGAGAGGGGCCAGCCCCAGCATTTT.

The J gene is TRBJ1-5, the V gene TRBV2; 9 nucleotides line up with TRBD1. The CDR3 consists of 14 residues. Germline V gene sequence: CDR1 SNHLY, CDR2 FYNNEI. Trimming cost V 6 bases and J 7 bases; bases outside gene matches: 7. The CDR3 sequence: CASSLDRGNQPQHF. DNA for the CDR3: TGTGCCAGCAGCCTCGACAGGGGGAACCAGCCCCAGCATTTT.

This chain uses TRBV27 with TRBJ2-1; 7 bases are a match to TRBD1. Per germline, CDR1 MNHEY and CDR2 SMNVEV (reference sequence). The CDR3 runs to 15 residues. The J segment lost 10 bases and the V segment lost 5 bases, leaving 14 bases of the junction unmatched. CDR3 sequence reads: CASSPYRPTGKEQFF. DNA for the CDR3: TGTGCCAGCAGTCCATACCGCCCGACAGGGAAGGAGCAGTTCTTC.

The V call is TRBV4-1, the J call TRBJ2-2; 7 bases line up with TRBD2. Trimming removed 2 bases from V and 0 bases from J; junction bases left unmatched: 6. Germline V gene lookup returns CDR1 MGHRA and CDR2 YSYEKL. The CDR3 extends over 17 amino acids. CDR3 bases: TGCGCCAGCAGCCAACCGCCCACTAGCGCGAACACCGGGGAGCTGTTTTTT. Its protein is CASSQPPTSANTGELFF.

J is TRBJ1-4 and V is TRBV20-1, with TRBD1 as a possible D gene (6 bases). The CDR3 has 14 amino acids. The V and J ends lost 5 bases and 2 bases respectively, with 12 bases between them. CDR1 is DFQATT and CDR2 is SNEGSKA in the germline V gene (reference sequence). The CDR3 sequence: CSARVTGTNEKLFF. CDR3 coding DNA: TGCAGTGCTCGAGTTACAGGGACTAATGAAAAACTGTTTTTT.

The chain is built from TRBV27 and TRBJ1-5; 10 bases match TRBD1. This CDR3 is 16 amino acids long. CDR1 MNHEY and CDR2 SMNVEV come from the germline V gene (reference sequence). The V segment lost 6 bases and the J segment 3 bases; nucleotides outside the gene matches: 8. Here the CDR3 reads CASSRGTGDPNQPQHF. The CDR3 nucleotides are TGTGCCAGCAGCCGAGGGACAGGGGACCCCAATCAGCCCCAGCATTTT.

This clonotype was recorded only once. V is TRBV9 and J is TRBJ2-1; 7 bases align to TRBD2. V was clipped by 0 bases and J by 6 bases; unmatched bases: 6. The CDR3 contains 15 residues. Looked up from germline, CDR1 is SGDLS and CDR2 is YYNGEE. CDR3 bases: TGTGCCAGCAGCGTAGTTCCTAGCGGAGTCAATGAGCAGTTCTTC. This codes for CASSVVPSGVNEQFF. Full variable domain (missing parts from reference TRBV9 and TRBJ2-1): DSGVTQTPKHLITATGQRVTLRCSPRSGDLSVYWYQQSLDQGLQFLIQYYNGEERAKGNILERFSAQQFPDLHSELNLSSLELGDSALYFCASSVVPSGVNEQFFGPGTRLTVL.

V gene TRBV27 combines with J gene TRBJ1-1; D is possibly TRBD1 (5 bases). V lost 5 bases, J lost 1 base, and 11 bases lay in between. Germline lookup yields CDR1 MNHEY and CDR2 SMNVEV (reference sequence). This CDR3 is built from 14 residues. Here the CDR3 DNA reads TGTGCCAGCAGTCAAAGAGACAGGAACACTGAAGCTTTCTTT. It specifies CASSQRDRNTEAFF.

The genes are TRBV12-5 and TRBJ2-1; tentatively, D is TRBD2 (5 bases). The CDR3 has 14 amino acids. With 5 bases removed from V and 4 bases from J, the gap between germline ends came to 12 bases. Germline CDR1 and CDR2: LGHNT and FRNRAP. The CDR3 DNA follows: TGTGCTAGTGGTCGTGTCGGGGTATACAATGAGCAGTTCTTC. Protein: CASGRVGVYNEQFF.

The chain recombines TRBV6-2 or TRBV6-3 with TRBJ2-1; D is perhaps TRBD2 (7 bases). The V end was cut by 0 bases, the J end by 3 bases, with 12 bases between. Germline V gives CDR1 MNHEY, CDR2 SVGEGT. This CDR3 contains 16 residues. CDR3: CASSYSERDNYNEQFF. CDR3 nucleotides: TGTGCCAGCAGTTACTCAGAGCGGGACAACTACAATGAGCAGTTCTTC.

CDR3 sequence (DNA): TGTGCCAGCGCCCCCGGGAGTACCTACGAGCAGTACTTC. Its protein product is CASAPGSTYEQYF. V usage is TRBV28 and J usage is TRBJ2-7; TRBD2 might be the D (6 bases). Germline lookup yields CDR1 MDHEN and CDR2 SYDVKM. The CDR3 runs to 13 residues. V lost 8 bases to trimming and J lost 2 bases, with 13 bases between them.

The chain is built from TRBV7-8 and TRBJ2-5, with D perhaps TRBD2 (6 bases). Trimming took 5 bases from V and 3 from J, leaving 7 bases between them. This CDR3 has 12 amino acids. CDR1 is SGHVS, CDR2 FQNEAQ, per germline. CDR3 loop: CASSRTKETQYF. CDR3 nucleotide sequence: TGTGCCAGCAGCCGGACTAAAGAGACCCAGTACTTC.

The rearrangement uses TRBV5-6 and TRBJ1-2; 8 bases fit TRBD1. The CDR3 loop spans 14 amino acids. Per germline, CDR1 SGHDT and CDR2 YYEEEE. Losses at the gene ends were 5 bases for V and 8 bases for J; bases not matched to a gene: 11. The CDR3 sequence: CASSGQGGEYGYTF. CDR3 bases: TGTGCCAGCAGTGGACAGGGAGGAGAGTACGGCTACACCTTC.

The CDR3 spells CASSLGPQMGTGYTF. CDR3 DNA: TGTGCCAGCAGCTTAGGACCGCAAATGGGTACGGGCTACACCTTC. The chain links TRBV11-2 to TRBJ1-2; D unresolved. V gave up 1 base and J gave up 8 bases, with 17 bases separating them. This CDR3 comprises 15 residues. Germline assignment: CDR1 SGHAT and CDR2 FQNNGV. Using reference TRBV11-2 and TRBJ1-2 for the parts outside the CDR3, the full variable domain is EAGVAQSPRYKIIEKRQSVAFWCNPISGHATLYWYQQILGQGPKLLIQFQNNGVVDDSQLPKDRFSAERLKGVDSTLKIQPAKLEDSAVYLCASSLGPQMGTGYTFGSGTRLTVV.

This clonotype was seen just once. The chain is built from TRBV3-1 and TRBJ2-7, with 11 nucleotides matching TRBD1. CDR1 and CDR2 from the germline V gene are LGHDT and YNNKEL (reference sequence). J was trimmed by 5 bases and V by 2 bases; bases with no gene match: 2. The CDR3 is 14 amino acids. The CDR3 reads CASSQRDRGNEQYF. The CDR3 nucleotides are TGTGCCAGCAGCCAACGGGACAGGGGGAACGAGCAGTACTTC.

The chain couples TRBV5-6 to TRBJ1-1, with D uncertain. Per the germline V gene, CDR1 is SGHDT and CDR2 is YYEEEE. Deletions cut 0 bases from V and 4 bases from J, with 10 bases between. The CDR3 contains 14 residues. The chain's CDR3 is CASSLVGFATEAFF. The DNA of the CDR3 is TGTGCCAGCAGCTTGGTGGGGTTTGCCACTGAAGCTTTCTTT. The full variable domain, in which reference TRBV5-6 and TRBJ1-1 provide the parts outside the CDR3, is DAGVTQSPTHLIKTRGQQVTLRCSPKSGHDTVSWYQQALGQGPQFIFQYYEEEERQRGNFPDRFSGHQFPNYSSELNVNALLLGDSALYLCASSLVGFATEAFFGQGTRLTVV.

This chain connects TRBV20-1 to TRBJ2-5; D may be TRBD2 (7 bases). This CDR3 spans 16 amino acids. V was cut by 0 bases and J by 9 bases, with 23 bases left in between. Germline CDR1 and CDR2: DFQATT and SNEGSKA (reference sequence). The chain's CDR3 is CSARDPNWGGPGAQYF. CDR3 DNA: TGCAGTGCTAGAGATCCGAACTGGGGGGGCCCCGGGGCCCAGTACTTC.

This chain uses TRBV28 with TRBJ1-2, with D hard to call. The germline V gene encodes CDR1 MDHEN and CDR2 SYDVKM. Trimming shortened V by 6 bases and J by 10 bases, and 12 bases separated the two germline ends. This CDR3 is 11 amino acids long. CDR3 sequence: CASSPGSSYTF. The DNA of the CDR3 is TGTGCCAGCAGCCCGGGATCTTCCTACACCTTC.

The CDR3, as DNA: TGTGCCAGCAGCCGGGACACAGGTAACGAGCAGTACTTC. Amino acid sequence: CASSRDTGNEQYF. The chain combines TRBV5-4 with TRBJ2-7; D might be TRBD1 (6 bases). The length of the CDR3 is 13 residues. V lost 4 bases, J lost 5 bases, and 13 bases lay in between. The V gene's germline CDR1 is SGHNT and CDR2 YYREEE (reference sequence).

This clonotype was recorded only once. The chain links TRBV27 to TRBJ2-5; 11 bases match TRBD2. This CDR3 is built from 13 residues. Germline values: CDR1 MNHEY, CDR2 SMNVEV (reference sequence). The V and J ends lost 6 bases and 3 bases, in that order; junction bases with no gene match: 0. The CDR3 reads CASRGLAEETQYF. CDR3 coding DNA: TGTGCCAGCAGGGGACTAGCGGAAGAGACCCAGTACTTC.

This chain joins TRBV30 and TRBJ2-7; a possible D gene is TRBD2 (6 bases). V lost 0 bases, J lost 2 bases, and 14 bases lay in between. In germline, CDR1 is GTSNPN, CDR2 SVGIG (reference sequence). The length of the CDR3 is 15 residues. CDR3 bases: TGTGCCTGGAGTGTCACGGGAGCTCCCACCTACGAGCAGTACTTC. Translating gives CAWSVTGAPTYEQYF.

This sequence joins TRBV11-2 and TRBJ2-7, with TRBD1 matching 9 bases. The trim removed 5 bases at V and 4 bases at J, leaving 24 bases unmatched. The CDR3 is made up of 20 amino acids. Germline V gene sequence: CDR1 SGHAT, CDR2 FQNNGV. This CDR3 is CASSPIRRNRGRGATYEQYF. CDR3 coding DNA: TGTGCCAGCAGCCCGATCCGGAGGAACAGGGGGCGCGGGGCAACGTACGAGCAGTACTTC.